Shown below are 32 T cell receptor beta chains from a single sample sequenced in a study of cytomegalovirus exposure and HLA in healthy donors. Use of 60 Vbeta and 13 Jbeta primers characterized the PCR. The assay was immunoSEQ multiplex PCR, and TCRdb's table has in-frame clones only and misses some. There are 180,000 or so clones in the sample, with around 0.7% held by the top ten. The sample was PBMCs. The source of these receptors is a boy aged 5-17 years in good health and CMV-seronegative.

This chain links TRBV6-1 with TRBJ2-1, with D perhaps TRBD2 (5 bases). V was clipped by 0 bases and J by 4 bases, with 13 bases between them. CDR1 and CDR2 (germline): MNHNS, SASEGT. This CDR3 comprises 16 residues. The CDR3 is CASSEALRTPYNEQFF. In DNA form, the CDR3 reads TGTGCCAGCAGTGAAGCGCTTCGGACTCCTTACAATGAGCAGTTCTTC.

This chain connects TRBV28 to TRBJ2-1, with D tentatively TRBD2 (6 bases). V dropped 1 base and J dropped 2 bases, with 15 bases sitting between them. This CDR3 spans 17 amino acids. Germline V lookup: CDR1 MDHEN, CDR2 SYDVKM. The CDR3 region has the DNA TGTGCCAGCAGTTTATTCCCTAGGCGGGGAACCTACAATGAGCAGTTCTTC. Translating gives CASSLFPRRGTYNEQFF.

This chain connects TRBV7-2 to TRBJ1-4; D unclear. The V gene's germline CDR1 is SGHTA and CDR2 FQGNSA. The germline V and J ends were trimmed by 1 base and 0 bases, with 9 bases remaining between them. The CDR3 contains 16 residues. The CDR3: CASSLGSGTTNEKLFF. CDR3 in DNA: TGTGCCAGCAGCTTAGGTTCGGGGACAACTAATGAAAAACTGTTTTTT.

This chain links TRBV6-1 with TRBJ2-7; 11 bases agree with TRBD1. The CDR3 sequence is 13 residues long. Germline CDR1 is MNHNS and CDR2 is SASEGT. V gave up 4 bases and J gave up 5 bases; unmatched junction bases: 1. CDR3 amino acids: CASSGTGGDEQYF. DNA of the CDR3: TGTGCCAGCAGTGGGACAGGGGGCGACGAGCAGTACTTC.

The rearrangement links TRBV7-7 to TRBJ2-3; D is undetermined. Germline CDR1 SSHAT, CDR2 FNYEAQ (reference sequence). The CDR3 extends over 13 amino acids. The ends were cut back, 3 bases at V and 2 bases at J, with 6 bases in the middle. In nucleotides, the CDR3 is TGTGCCAGCAGCTTGTTAAACACAGATACGCAGTATTTT. Translation: CASSLLNTDTQYF.

The rearrangement links TRBV30 to TRBJ2-2, with 8 bases lining up with TRBD1. The CDR3 is made up of 14 amino acids. V lost 0 bases and J lost 9; bases outside the gene matches: 6. Germline V gives CDR1 GTSNPN, CDR2 SVGIG (reference sequence). CDR3 nucleotide sequence: TGTGCCTGGAGTGTAAAGGACAGGGTCAGGGAGCTGTTTTTT. Encoded protein: CAWSVKDRVRELFF.

The chain carries TRBV5-1 and TRBJ2-5; 10 nucleotides agree with TRBD1. Germline CDR1 is SGHRS and CDR2 is YFSETQ. The CDR3 extends over 15 amino acids. The J segment lost 5 bases and the V segment lost 4 bases, leaving 8 bases of the junction unmatched. Written as DNA, the CDR3 is TGCGCCAGCAGCCAACGACAGGGGGCCCGGGAGACCCAGTACTTC. This translates into CASSQRQGARETQYF.

The chain carries TRBV30 and TRBJ2-5; the D gene is possibly TRBD1 (5 bases). CDR1 and CDR2 (germline): GTSNPN, SVGIG (reference sequence). V was trimmed by 2 bases and J by 5 bases, leaving 15 bases between them. The CDR3 covers 14 residues. CDR3 bases: TGTGCCTGGAGTCAGGGTACCGCGTTCGAGACCCAGTACTTC. As protein: CAWSQGTAFETQYF.

This chain uses TRBV6-1 with TRBJ1-1; 7 bases are shared with TRBD1. The CDR3 is 15 amino acids. V shed 1 base and J 11 bases; nucleotides not matched to a gene: 13. Germline V lookup: CDR1 MNHNS, CDR2 SASEGT. DNA for the CDR3: TGTGCCAGCAGTGAAGGGACAGGCCCGACGGGGGGGGCTTTCTTT. Translating gives CASSEGTGPTGGAFF.

The J gene is TRBJ2-3, the V gene TRBV6-1; 8 nucleotides align to TRBD2. Germline loops: CDR1 MNHNS, CDR2 SASEGT. This CDR3 has 17 residues. V was pared by 2 bases and J by 0 bases, with 7 bases of the junction left unmatched. The CDR3 nucleotides read TGTGCCAGCAGTGAATGGGTACTAGCGGATAGCACAGATACGCAGTATTTT. It is translated as CASSEWVLADSTDTQYF.

The rearrangement uses TRBV7-2 and TRBJ2-6; 9 bases align to TRBD2. Germline CDR1 is SGHTA and CDR2 is FQGNSA. CDR3 length: 19 amino acids. With 2 bases clipped from V and 0 bases from J, the junction kept 8 bases outside the gene matches. In DNA, the CDR3 is TGTGCCAGCAGCTTACGGGGCGGGGGGGCGATCTCTGGGGCCAACGTCCTGACTTTC. Its translation is CASSLRGGGAISGANVLTF.

Worth noting for this clone: The junction departs from the called germline gene at one end, perhaps through a read error. The V gene is TRBV2, the J gene TRBJ2-7; TRBD2 matches at 8 bases. Germline CDR1 SNHLY, CDR2 FYNNEI. The CDR3 has 14 amino acids. CDR3 bases: TGTGCCTCGAGAGGGCGGGGGGATAGGCGTCAAAAGGACTTC. Translation gives CASRGRGDRRQKDF.

The chain links TRBV4-1 to TRBJ2-7; 7 bases are a match to TRBD1. V shed 4 bases, J shed 3 bases, and the junction held 15 bases outside the gene matches. The germline gives CDR1 MGHRA, CDR2 YSYEKL. The CDR3 has 17 amino acids. The CDR3 DNA sequence: TGCGCCAGCAGCCGGACAATGGTAGGGACAGCCTTCTACGAGCAGTACTTC. Its translation: CASSRTMVGTAFYEQYF.

The chain uses TRBV2 and TRBJ2-3; the match to TRBD2 covers 12 bases. The CDR3 has 16 residues. The V gene's germline CDR1 is SNHLY and CDR2 FYNNEI. V shed 4 bases, J shed 5 bases, and the junction held 7 bases outside the gene matches. The CDR3: CASSVLAGGFRDTQYF. The CDR3 DNA reads TGTGCCAGCAGTGTTCTAGCGGGGGGGTTTAGAGATACGCAGTATTTT.

The V and J genes are TRBV29-1 and TRBJ2-7; D remains unclear. The V end lost 5 bases, the J end lost 6 bases, and 11 bases lay between the germline ends. There are 11 residues in the CDR3. The V gene's germline CDR1 is SQVTM and CDR2 ANQGSEA. DNA for the CDR3: TGCAGCGTTCAGACTGAGACCGAGCAGTACTTC. Protein sequence: CSVQTETEQYF.

The chain's CDR3 is CASSPQYGVHEQFF. CDR3 bases: TGTGCCAGCTCACCACAGTACGGGGTCCATGAGCAGTTCTTC. The rearrangement uses TRBV18 and TRBJ2-1; D might be TRBD2 (5 bases). With 1 base removed from V and 8 bases from J, the gap between germline ends came to 12 bases. Germline-derived CDR1 and CDR2 are KGHSH and LQKENI. CDR3 length equals 14 residues.

The chain recombines TRBV6-6 with TRBJ2-7; TRBD1 might be the D (6 bases). V was shortened by 5 bases and J by 7 bases, with 12 bases between the two germline ends. CDR1 is MNHNY and CDR2 is SVGAGI in the germline V gene (reference sequence). The CDR3 sequence is 12 residues long. The CDR3 DNA reads TGTGCCAGCAGTCCCGGGACAAGGGAGCAGTACTTC. The encoded protein is CASSPGTREQYF.

This chain connects TRBV7-6 to TRBJ2-1; D may be TRBD1 (5 bases). Trimming removed 3 bases from V and 7 bases from J, with 13 bases in between. Germline assignment: CDR1 SGHVS and CDR2 FNYEAQ. The CDR3 has 14 amino acids. This CDR3 reads CASSFSNQGNEQFF. The CDR3 nucleotides are TGTGCCAGCAGCTTTTCAAATCAGGGAAATGAGCAGTTCTTC.

The rearrangement links TRBV27 to TRBJ2-7; 8 bases line up with TRBD2. Per germline, CDR1 MNHEY and CDR2 SMNVEV (reference sequence). With V trimmed by 0 bases and J by 3 bases, 4 bases remained unmatched. This CDR3 spans 15 amino acids. Here the CDR3 DNA reads TGTGCCAGCAGTTTATCCCGGGGGGGGCTCTACGAGCAGTACTTC. This gives the protein CASSLSRGGLYEQYF.

The chain employs TRBV4-3 and TRBJ1-4, with D possibly matching TRBD1 (6 bases). Trimming cost V 0 bases and J 6 bases, with 14 bases left between them. Germline CDR1 LGHNA, CDR2 YSLEER. This CDR3 is 16 amino acids long. The CDR3 nucleotides are TGCGCCAGCAGCCAAGATCGCAACAGGGTATATGAAAAACTGTTTTTT. Protein: CASSQDRNRVYEKLFF.

For the CDR3, the DNA is TGTGCCAGTAGTGTGGACAGTTCCTACGAGCAGTACTTC. Residues: CASSVDSSYEQYF. V is TRBV19 and J is TRBJ2-7; a possible D gene is TRBD1 (6 bases). The CDR3 length is 13 residues. Germline lookup yields CDR1 LNHDA and CDR2 SQIVND (reference sequence). V was pared by 5 bases and J by 1 base, with 9 bases between.

V and J are TRBV5-4 and TRBJ2-1; tentatively, D is TRBD1 (6 bases). In germline, CDR1 is SGHNT, CDR2 YYREEE (reference sequence). V was shortened by 1 base and J by 0 bases, with 8 bases between the two germline ends. The CDR3 runs 15 residues. CDR3 coding DNA: TGTGCCAGCAGCTTGATACAGGGCTCCTACAATGAGCAGTTCTTC. Protein sequence: CASSLIQGSYNEQFF.

The chain joins TRBV7-3 to TRBJ2-7; D might be TRBD1 (7 bases). V shed 5 bases and J shed 4 bases, with 24 bases lying between them. The CDR3 length is 17 residues. Germline CDR1 reads SGHTA; CDR2 reads FQGTGA. CDR3 residues: CASSPPADTGEAYEQYF. The CDR3 DNA reads as TGTGCCAGCAGCCCACCGGCGGATACAGGGGAGGCGTACGAGCAGTACTTC.

Worth noting for this clone: The same CDR3 arises from other DNA sequences in this sample as well. The genes are TRBV5-8 and TRBJ2-2; 8 nucleotides agree with TRBD2. V was clipped by 5 bases and J by 3 bases; unmatched bases: 9. The CDR3 length is 16 residues. Per the germline V gene, CDR1 is SGHTS and CDR2 is YDEGEE. The CDR3 DNA follows: TGTGCCAGCAGTTTCAAGCGGGGGTGGGACACCGGGGAGCTGTTTTTT. Amino acid sequence: CASSFKRGWDTGELFF. Full variable domain (missing parts from reference TRBV5-8 and TRBJ2-2): EAGVTQSPTHLIKTRGQQATLRCSPISGHTSVYWYQQALGLGLQFLLWYDEGEERNRGNFPPRFSGRQFPNYSSELNVNALELEDSALYLCASSFKRGWDTGELFFGEGSRLTVL.

CDR3 bases: TGTGCCAGCAGCTTTGGGTCAGGGACTGGAAACACCATATATTTT. Its translation: CASSFGSGTGNTIYF. The chain joins TRBV5-5 to TRBJ1-3, with TRBD1 as a possible D gene (5 bases). The V gene's germline CDR1 is SGHKS and CDR2 YYEKEE (reference sequence). Trimming left V 2 bases short and J 2 bases short, with 11 bases between. This CDR3 has 15 residues.

The chain joins TRBV18 to TRBJ1-2, with D tentatively TRBD1 (6 bases). The germline CDR1 and CDR2 sequences are KGHSH and LQKENI. The CDR3 contains 16 residues. Trimming pared 2 bases from V and 0 bases from J, leaving 13 bases between. The CDR3 DNA is TGTGCCAGCTCACCAGAATTACGGACAGCTAACTATGGCTACACCTTC. Its protein is CASSPELRTANYGYTF.

With respect to this clone: The sample carries other DNA sequences with the same CDR3. This rearrangement joins TRBV11-1 to TRBJ1-3; D remains ambiguous. This CDR3 contains 13 residues. In germline, CDR1 is SGHAT, CDR2 FQDESV (reference sequence). V was pared by 3 bases and J by 0 bases, with 3 bases between. The CDR3 DNA is TGTGCCAGCAGCTTGTACTCTGGAAACACCATATATTTT. It yields the protein CASSLYSGNTIYF.

With regard to this clone: Other DNA sequences of this sample code for an identical CDR3. The chain joins TRBV18 to TRBJ2-7; D may be TRBD2 (6 bases). Germline loops: CDR1 KGHSH, CDR2 LQKENI. This CDR3 comprises 15 residues. V shed 0 bases and J shed 0 bases, with 9 bases lying between them. CDR3 loop: CASSPPRGSSYEQYF. DNA for the CDR3: TGTGCCAGCTCACCACCCCGGGGGAGCTCCTACGAGCAGTACTTC.

This rearrangement joins TRBV14 to TRBJ2-7; D not certain. The V end lost 3 bases, the J end lost 2 bases, and 5 bases lay between the germline ends. The CDR3 covers 12 residues. Germline V gene sequence: CDR1 SGHDN, CDR2 FVKESK. As DNA, the CDR3 is TGTGCCAGCAGCCATTTAACCTACGAGCAGTACTTC. Amino acids: CASSHLTYEQYF.

In the case of this clone: The same CDR3 also results from other DNA sequences found in this sample. The chain couples TRBV5-1 to TRBJ2-1; 10 nucleotides align to TRBD2. The V and J ends lost 8 bases and 5 bases, in that order; junction bases with no gene match: 10. Looked up from germline, CDR1 is SGHRS and CDR2 is YFSETQ. This CDR3 comprises 15 residues. This CDR3 is CASNTGLATHNEQFF. The CDR3 nucleotides read TGCGCCAGTAATACGGGACTAGCGACCCACAATGAGCAGTTCTTC.

The V gene is TRBV5-1, the J gene TRBJ2-1, with a possible D match to TRBD1 (5 bases). The CDR3 loop spans 14 amino acids. Germline V CDR1 and CDR2: SGHRS, YFSETQ. Between the trimmed V and J ends, which lost 2 bases and 4 bases, there was a span of 10 bases. CDR3 coding DNA: TGCGCCAGCAGCTTCGAAAGGGGTTACAATGAGCAGTTCTTC. Its protein product is CASSFERGYNEQFF.

This chain links TRBV6-5 with TRBJ1-5; no clear D. With 3 bases removed from V and 6 bases from J, the gap between germline ends came to 9 bases. The germline V gene encodes CDR1 MNHEY and CDR2 SVGAGI. The CDR3 consists of 13 residues. The DNA of the CDR3 is TGTGCCAGCAGTTATGGCGGGCTTCAGCCCCAGCATTTT. Translated, it gives CASSYGGLQPQHF.